These 6 T cell receptor beta chains originate from one sample sequenced in a study of immune cell composition in non-small cell lung cancer. TCRdb's copy holds only in-frame clones and misses some; the assay was immunoSEQ multiplex PCR. The sample shows fewer than 20,000 clones, 77% of them seen only once. The normal lung sample lay at least 3 cm, and maximally far, from the tumour. This same sample was also taken into another study, of CD4 T cells in lung cancer.

Sequencing used non-adjacent lung tissue. The receptors derive from a human donor with non-small cell lung cancer.

This chain uses TRBV4-3 with TRBJ2-5, with 8 nucleotides matching TRBD2. J gave up 2 bases and V 4 bases, and 3 bases lay outside the gene matches. The length of the CDR3 is 14 residues. Germline CDR1 and CDR2: LGHNA and YSLEER. The CDR3 DNA reads TGCGCCAGCAGCCCGGGGACTAGGCAAGAGACCCAGTACTTC. Translation gives CASSPGTRQETQYF.

In this sample, this clone turned up a few times. V and J are TRBV7-2 and TRBJ2-7; TRBD1 or TRBD2 may be the D gene (5 bases each). Per germline, CDR1 SGHTA and CDR2 FQGNSA. Trimming pared 5 bases from V and 0 bases from J, leaving 14 bases between. CDR3 length equals 15 residues. CDR3 sequence (DNA): TGTGCCAGCAGCGTAGGGACGGATAGCTCCTACGAGCAGTACTTC. Residues: CASSVGTDSSYEQYF.

This chain joins TRBV19 and TRBJ1-2, with 7 nucleotides matching TRBD1. This CDR3 region has 12 residues. Germline assignment: CDR1 LNHDA and CDR2 SQIVND (reference sequence). V trimming: 3 bases; J trimming: 7 bases; junction bases outside the gene matches: 2. DNA for the CDR3: TGTGCCAGTAGTATTGGGACAGCTGGCTACACCTTC. It translates to CASSIGTAGYTF.

This chain connects TRBV14 to TRBJ1-2; D unresolved. V was cut by 0 bases and J by 3 bases, with 8 bases left in between. The CDR3 runs 14 residues. Germline CDR1 SGHDN, CDR2 FVKESK. CDR3 amino acids: CASSQESAYYGYTF. The CDR3 region has the DNA TGTGCCAGCAGCCAAGAGTCGGCTTACTATGGCTACACCTTC.

This sequence joins TRBV19 and TRBJ1-5, with D perhaps matching TRBD1 (6 bases). This CDR3 has 20 residues. CDR1 and CDR2 (germline): LNHDA, SQIVND (reference sequence). V dropped 10 bases and J dropped 2 bases, with 33 bases sitting between them. CDR3 amino acids: CATRNPRQGQTRRGNQPQHF. Written as DNA, the CDR3 is TGTGCCACCCGCAACCCCCGGCAGGGGCAAACCCGACGGGGCAATCAGCCCCAGCATTTT.

This clone is medium-sized. The chain uses TRBV7-9 and TRBJ2-3; the D is unclear. In germline, CDR1 is SEHNR, CDR2 FQNEAQ (reference sequence). V lost 5 bases and J 6 bases, leaving 12 bases between the germline ends. The CDR3 is 13 residues long. CDR3 DNA: TGTGCCAGCAGCGGGGTCCGGGCGGATACGCAGTATTTT. The encoded protein is CASSGVRADTQYF.